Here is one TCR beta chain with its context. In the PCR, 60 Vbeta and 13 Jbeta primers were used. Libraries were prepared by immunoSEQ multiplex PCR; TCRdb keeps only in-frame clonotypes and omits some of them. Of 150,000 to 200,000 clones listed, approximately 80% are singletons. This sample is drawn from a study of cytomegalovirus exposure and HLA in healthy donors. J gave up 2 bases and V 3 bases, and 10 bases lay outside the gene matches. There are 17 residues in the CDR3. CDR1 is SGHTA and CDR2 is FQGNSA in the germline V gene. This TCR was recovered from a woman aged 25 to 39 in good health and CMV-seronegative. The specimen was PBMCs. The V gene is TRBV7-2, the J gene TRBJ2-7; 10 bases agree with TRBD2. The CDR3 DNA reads TGTGCCAGCAGCTTTCAAGCGGGAGGGGTCCCAACCTACGAGCAGTACTTC. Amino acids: CASSFQAGGVPTYEQYF.